The entry below gives a single TCR beta chain sequence along with its context. The antigen is not known. The CDR3 is 10 residues long. In germline, CDR1 is SQVTM, CDR2 ANQGSEA. The V gene lost 7 bases and the J gene lost 7 bases, with 10 bases spanning the gap. These data come from a study of cytomegalovirus exposure and HLA in healthy donors. Study-wide results and limits: CMV serostatus was the only recorded immune exposure for donors.

In the PCR, 60 Vbeta and 13 Jbeta primers were used. The table came from immunoSEQ multiplex PCR; TCRdb's copy has only in-frame clones and leaves some out. The data hold roughly 140,000 clones, with roughly 79% observed a single time. This chain joins TRBV29-1 and TRBJ1-1, with a weak D call TRBD1 (6 bases). This TCR came from a male donor in good health and CMV-seronegative. Sequencing used PBMCs. The CDR3 DNA sequence: TGCAGCGCACAACAGGGTGAAGCTTTCTTT. Translated: CSAQQGEAFF.